What follows are 28 T cell receptor beta chains derived from one specimen sequenced in a study of immune evolution from preneoplasia to lung adenocarcinoma. The repertoire was sequenced with immunoSEQ multiplex PCR; TCRdb's copy has only in-frame clones and lacks some. The sample has about 9,100 clones, more than 80% seen once. The sequenced sample consisted of FFPE lung adenocarcinoma in situ tissue. The source of these receptors is an older person with lung adenocarcinoma.

This chain uses TRBV6-1 with TRBJ1-1; TRBD1 is a possible D gene (5 bases). This CDR3 has 14 amino acids. Deletions cut 6 bases from V and 4 bases from J, with 15 bases between. Per the germline V gene, CDR1 is MNHNS and CDR2 is SASEGT. The CDR3, as DNA: TGTGCCAGCAGGAGGAGGGGTCAGGGCACTGAAGCTTTCTTT. Translating it yields CASRRRGQGTEAFF.

This chain uses TRBV7-2 with TRBJ2-1; no clear D gene. Germline V gene sequence: CDR1 SGHTA, CDR2 FQGNSA. The V end lost 5 bases, the J end lost 0 bases, and 11 bases lay between the germline ends. There are 15 residues in the CDR3. The CDR3 protein is CASSLEHSSYNEQFF. In DNA, the CDR3 is TGTGCCAGCAGCCTAGAGCATAGCTCCTACAATGAGCAGTTCTTC.

The chain uses TRBV5-5 and TRBJ1-3, with TRBD1 matching 8 bases. The V and J ends lost 4 bases and 0 bases, in that order; junction bases with no gene match: 6. The CDR3 consists of 16 residues. From germline, CDR1 is SGHKS and CDR2 YYEKEE (reference sequence). In DNA, the CDR3 is TGTGCCAGCAGCCAAGACCAGGGGGCCTCTGGAAACACCATATATTTT. Its protein is CASSQDQGASGNTIYF.

The chain has TRBV6-5 and TRBJ2-5; unclear D gene. Germline V gene lookup returns CDR1 MNHEY and CDR2 SVGAGI. Trimming removed 6 bases from V and 10 bases from J, with 12 bases in between. This CDR3 comprises 11 residues. The CDR3 region is CASSAGTIQYF. The DNA for the CDR3 is TGTGCCAGCAGCGCTGGTACAATCCAGTACTTC.

The chain employs TRBV7-8 and TRBJ2-1; 10 nucleotides agree with TRBD1. The CDR3 is made up of 16 amino acids. Germline CDR1 reads SGHVS; CDR2 reads FQNEAQ. The ends lost 5 bases at V and 5 bases at J; junction bases unmatched: 9. In DNA, the CDR3 is TGTGCCAGCAGCACCTGGGACAGGGGAAAAGACAATGAGCAGTTCTTC. Translating it yields CASSTWDRGKDNEQFF.

The chain links TRBV5-1 to TRBJ1-4; 9 nucleotides align to TRBD1. The V and J ends lost 9 bases and 8 bases, in that order; junction bases with no gene match: 8. The CDR3 has 13 amino acids. CDR1 and CDR2 (germline): SGHRS, YFSETQ. The CDR3 sequence: CANRQGGGEKLFF. CDR3 in DNA: TGCGCCAACAGACAGGGGGGAGGAGAAAAACTGTTTTTT. The complete variable domain, with remaining parts taken from reference TRBV5-1 and TRBJ1-4, reads KAGVTQTPRYLIKTRGQQVTLSCSPISGHRSVSWYQQTPGQGLQFLFEYFSETQRNKGNFPGRFSGRQFSNSRSEMNVSTLELGDSALYLCANRQGGGEKLFFGSGTQLSVL.

The V gene is TRBV19, the J gene TRBJ2-7, with D perhaps TRBD1 (6 bases). V lost 8 bases, J lost 5 bases, and 13 bases lay in between. Germline values: CDR1 LNHDA, CDR2 SQIVND (reference sequence). The CDR3 totals 12 residues. CDR3: CASSLTGNEQYF. The CDR3 region has the DNA TGTGCCAGTTCCCTGACAGGCAACGAGCAGTACTTC.

Comments on this clone: Other DNA sequences within the sample encode an identical CDR3. V is TRBV11-3 and J is TRBJ1-4, with D perhaps matching TRBD1 (5 bases). V lost 1 base and J lost 4, with 10 bases in between. The germline V gene encodes CDR1 SGHNT and CDR2 YENEEA. The CDR3 extends over 15 amino acids. Here the CDR3 DNA reads TGTGCCAGCAGCTTAGGTGATGACAGTAATGAAAAACTGTTTTTT. Amino acids: CASSLGDDSNEKLFF.

The chain is built from TRBV5-1 and TRBJ2-1; the match to TRBD1 covers 9 bases. Unmatched junction bases numbered 14, after V lost 4 bases and J lost 6 bases. The CDR3 covers 17 residues. The germline V gene has CDR1 SGHRS and CDR2 YFSETQ. CDR3 region: CASSEGTGSGFPNEQFF. CDR3 DNA sequence: TGCGCCAGCAGCGAGGGGACAGGGAGCGGTTTTCCCAATGAGCAGTTCTTC.

This chain links TRBV7-2 with TRBJ1-4, with D unclear. The CDR3 runs 15 residues. Deletions cut 5 bases from V and 8 bases from J, with 18 bases between. Germline CDR1 is SGHTA and CDR2 is FQGNSA. The DNA for the CDR3 is TGTGCCAGCAGCCCCTACACCTCCCTCGGGGAAAAACTGTTTTTT. Its translation is CASSPYTSLGEKLFF. Complete variable domain (other parts from reference TRBV7-2 and TRBJ1-4): GAGVSQSPSNKVTEKGKDVELRCDPISGHTALYWYRQSLGQGLEFLIYFQGNSAPDKSGLPSDRFSAERTGGSVSTLTIQRTQQEDSAVYLCASSPYTSLGEKLFFGSGTQLSVL.

The rearrangement links TRBV20-1 to TRBJ1-2; the D is unclear. The CDR3 has 8 amino acids. Germline V gene sequence: CDR1 DFQATT, CDR2 SNEGSKA (reference sequence). The DNA for the CDR3 is TGCAGGCCCTATGGCTACACCTTC. Translated: CRPYGYTF.

The V call is TRBV10-3, the J call TRBJ2-3; D gene ambiguous. This CDR3 comprises 9 residues. Trimming took off 11 bases at V and 5 bases at J, with 5 bases between the two ends. The germline V gene has CDR1 ENHRY and CDR2 SYGVKD. CDR3 loop: CAVGDTQYF. The CDR3 nucleotides are TGTGCCGTCGGAGATACGCAGTATTTT.

V is TRBV29-1 and J is TRBJ1-2; D might be TRBD1 (6 bases). The CDR3 covers 15 residues. CDR1 and CDR2 (germline): SQVTM, ANQGSEA. V shed 3 bases and J shed 6 bases, with 20 bases lying between them. CDR3 in amino acids: CSVDEEGRGRHGYTF. CDR3 in DNA: TGCAGCGTTGACGAGGAGGGACGGGGGCGCCATGGCTACACCTTC.

The chain links TRBV19 to TRBJ2-5, with a weak D call TRBD2 (6 bases). The germline V and J ends were trimmed by 3 bases and 4 bases, with 12 bases remaining between them. Per the germline V gene, CDR1 is LNHDA and CDR2 is SQIVND (reference sequence). The CDR3 is made up of 14 amino acids. CDR3 loop: CASSIGGSGETQYF. The CDR3 region has the DNA TGTGCCAGTAGTATCGGGGGTAGCGGAGAGACCCAGTACTTC.

This clone appeared a single time. CDR3 region: CASTVEARTGEQYF. CDR3 in DNA: TGTGCCAGCACTGTCGAGGCTAGGACAGGCGAGCAGTACTTC. The rearrangement links TRBV11-2 to TRBJ2-7, with 7 nucleotides matching TRBD1. V dropped 7 bases and J dropped 6; count of bases not matched to a gene: 12. CDR3 length equals 14 residues. Germline loops: CDR1 SGHAT, CDR2 FQNNGV.

CDR3 region: CASSLDSGPGGYTF. The CDR3 nucleotides are TGCGCCAGCAGCTTGGACTCGGGGCCTGGGGGCTACACCTTC. This rearrangement joins TRBV5-1 to TRBJ1-2; tentative D call: TRBD1 (5 bases). Trimming removed 0 bases at V and 8 bases at J, with 14 bases between. The CDR3 runs 14 residues. Looked up from germline, CDR1 is SGHRS and CDR2 is YFSETQ.

V is TRBV25-1 and J is TRBJ1-4; D gene uncertain. Germline-derived CDR1 and CDR2 are MGHDK and SYGVNS. Trimming left V 0 bases short and J 5 bases short, with 10 bases between. The CDR3 is made up of 15 amino acids. This chain's CDR3 is CASSEYGRENEKLFF. DNA of the CDR3: TGTGCCAGCAGTGAATATGGAAGGGAGAATGAAAAACTGTTTTTT.

The genes are TRBV11-3 and TRBJ1-3; D is unresolved. The CDR3 is 13 residues long. V gave up 1 base and J gave up 4 bases, with 5 bases separating them. CDR1 SGHNT and CDR2 YENEEA come from the germline V gene. CDR3 loop: CASSLAPGNTIYF. CDR3 nucleotide sequence: TGTGCCAGCAGCTTAGCACCGGGAAACACCATATATTTT.

V is TRBV15 and J is TRBJ1-5, with D uncertain. V was shortened by 0 bases and J by 3 bases, with 12 bases between the two germline ends. Germline values: CDR1 LNHNV, CDR2 YYDKDF (reference sequence). This CDR3 region has 16 residues. In DNA form, the CDR3 reads TGTGCCACCAGCAGAGAGCTACAGACCGACAATCAGCCCCAGCATTTT. Its translation: CATSRELQTDNQPQHF.

The chain is built from TRBV5-1 and TRBJ1-2; 12 positions agree with TRBD1. The germline V gene has CDR1 SGHRS and CDR2 YFSETQ. The CDR3 has 15 amino acids. Unmatched junction bases numbered 4, after V lost 3 bases and J lost 4 bases. CDR3 in amino acids: CASSWDRGPGYGYTF. DNA for the CDR3: TGCGCCAGCAGCTGGGACAGGGGGCCTGGCTATGGCTACACCTTC.

The J gene is TRBJ2-1, the V gene TRBV28; TRBD2 aligns across 9 bases. CDR3 length: 15 residues. V shed 3 bases and J 6 bases; nucleotides not matched to a gene: 6. CDR1 is MDHEN, CDR2 SYDVKM, per germline. The CDR3 region has the DNA TGTGCCAGCAGTTTTCTGGCGGGGGGGCTCAATGAGCAGTTCTTC. This sequence encodes CASSFLAGGLNEQFF.

This chain connects TRBV6-6 to TRBJ2-7; D is perhaps TRBD1 (5 bases). CDR1 is MNHNY, CDR2 SVGAGI, per germline (reference sequence). Trimming left V 6 bases short and J 0 bases short, with 15 bases between. The CDR3 runs 15 residues. The CDR3 reads CASRTQGVSSYEQYF. CDR3 bases: TGTGCCAGCAGAACCCAAGGGGTGAGCTCCTACGAGCAGTACTTC.

This chain joins TRBV4-2 and TRBJ1-2; TRBD1 is a possible D gene (5 bases). Trimming stripped 3 bases from V and 6 bases from J, with 23 bases between. Per germline, CDR1 LGHNA and CDR2 YNFKEQ. The CDR3 extends over 17 amino acids. The CDR3 region is CASSHSTLLGAADGYTF. In nucleotides, the CDR3 is TGTGCCAGCAGCCACAGTACGTTGCTCGGGGCCGCGGATGGCTACACCTTC.

The chain carries TRBV2 and TRBJ2-1; TRBD1 aligns across 7 bases. Trimming cost V 5 bases and J 5 bases; bases outside gene matches: 9. Germline CDR1 and CDR2: SNHLY and FYNNEI. This CDR3 has 15 amino acids. Here the CDR3 reads CASSRRQGRDNEQFF. The CDR3 DNA is TGTGCCAGCAGTCGCAGACAGGGTCGGGACAATGAGCAGTTCTTC.

The chain couples TRBV5-4 to TRBJ2-5; D unclear. The CDR3 is 15 residues long. The V end lost 4 bases, the J end lost 5 bases, and 18 bases lay between the germline ends. Germline V CDR1 and CDR2: SGHNT, YYREEE (reference sequence). The CDR3 DNA reads TGTGCCAGCAGCCTCCCCACAGCTTTGGGTGAGACCCAGTACTTC. Its protein is CASSLPTALGETQYF.

CDR3 bases: TGTGCCAGCAGTATGCGGGGGAGCTCCTACGAGCAGTACTTC. It translates to CASSMRGSSYEQYF. The chain links TRBV2 to TRBJ2-7; TRBD2 agrees at 7 bases. Germline assignment: CDR1 SNHLY and CDR2 FYNNEI. This CDR3 spans 14 amino acids. V was pared by 5 bases and J by 0 bases, with 4 bases of the junction left unmatched.

This rearrangement joins TRBV5-1 to TRBJ2-3; 10 positions match TRBD2. CDR1 and CDR2 (germline): SGHRS, YFSETQ. Germline trimming cut 4 bases from V and 3 bases from J; bases unmatched to any gene: 5. The CDR3 length is 15 residues. In DNA, the CDR3 is TGCGCCAGCAGCCCGGGACTAGCGAGTACAGATACGCAGTATTTT. It specifies CASSPGLASTDTQYF.

The J gene is TRBJ2-5, the V gene TRBV11-1; D might be TRBD2 (6 bases). This CDR3 is built from 13 residues. Trimming shortened V by 9 bases and J by 1 base, and 12 bases separated the two germline ends. The V gene's germline CDR1 is SGHAT and CDR2 FQDESV (reference sequence). CDR3 in DNA: TGTGCCAGTACGCGGGGATTCCAAGAGACCCAGTACTTC. It is translated as CASTRGFQETQYF. The full variable domain, with the rest looked up from reference TRBV11-1 and TRBJ2-5, is EAEVAQSPRYKITEKSQAVAFWCDPISGHATLYWYRQILGQGPELLVQFQDESVVDDSQLPKDRFSAERLKGVDSTLKIQPAELGDSAMYLCASTRGFQETQYFGPGTRLLVL.